This paragraph reports one TCR beta chain. Its antigen is unknown. The data are from a study of blood T cells in healthy people across ages. Broader study findings: Because donor CMV status was unknown, expanded clonotype changes were possibly confounded. Naive T cell percentage strongly correlated with TCR beta diversity.

V shed 0 bases, J shed 6 bases, and the junction held 3 bases outside the gene matches. This CDR3 region has 15 residues. Germline CDR1 and CDR2: SGHNT and YENEEA. A second PCR, run for roughly 7 to 11 cycles, used a sample-barcoded 5' primer plus a J-beta primer mix. The authors tagged each cDNA molecule using a template-switch adaptor with 12 random nucleotides. One entry per CDR3 protein results from TCRdb running MiXCR on the 5' RACE reads. The table lists roughly 830,000 distinct CDR3 sequences, around 68% of them singletons. Sequencing was done on a sample of blood. The chain carries TRBV11-3 and TRBJ2-1, with 9 positions matching TRBD1. The TCR sequence derives from a man younger than 45 in good health. CDR3 bases: TGTGCCAGCAGCTTAGATCCGACAGGGGGCAATGAGCAGTTCTTC. Its translation: CASSLDPTGGNEQFF.